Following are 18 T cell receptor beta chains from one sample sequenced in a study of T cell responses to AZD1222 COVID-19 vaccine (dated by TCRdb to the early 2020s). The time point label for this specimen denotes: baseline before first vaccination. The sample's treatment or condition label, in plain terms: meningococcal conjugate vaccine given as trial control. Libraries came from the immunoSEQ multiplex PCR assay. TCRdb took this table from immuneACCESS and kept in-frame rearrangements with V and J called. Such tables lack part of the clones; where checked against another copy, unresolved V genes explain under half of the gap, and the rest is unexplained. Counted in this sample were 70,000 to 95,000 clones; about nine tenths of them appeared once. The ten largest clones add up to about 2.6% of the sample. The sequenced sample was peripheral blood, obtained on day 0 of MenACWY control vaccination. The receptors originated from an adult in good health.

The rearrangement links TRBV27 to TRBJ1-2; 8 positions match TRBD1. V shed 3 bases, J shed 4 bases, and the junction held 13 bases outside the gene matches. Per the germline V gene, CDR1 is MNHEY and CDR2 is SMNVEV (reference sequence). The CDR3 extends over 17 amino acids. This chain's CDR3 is CASSLTGRGPVGYGYTF. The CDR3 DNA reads TGTGCCAGCAGTTTGACGGGCAGGGGGCCTGTTGGCTATGGCTACACCTTC.

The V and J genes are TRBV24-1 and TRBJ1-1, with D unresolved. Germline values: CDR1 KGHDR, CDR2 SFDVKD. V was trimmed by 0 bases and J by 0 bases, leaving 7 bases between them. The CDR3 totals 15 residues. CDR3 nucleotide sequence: TGTGCCACCAGTGATTTGCCCGGACTGAACACTGAAGCTTTCTTT. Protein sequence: CATSDLPGLNTEAFF.

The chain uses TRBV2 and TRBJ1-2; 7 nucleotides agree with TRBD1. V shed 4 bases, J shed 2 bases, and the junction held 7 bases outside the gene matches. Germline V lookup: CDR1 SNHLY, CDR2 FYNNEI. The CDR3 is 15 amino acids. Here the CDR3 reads CASSGRRGGNYGYTF. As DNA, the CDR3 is TGTGCCAGCAGTGGCCGCAGGGGGGGCAACTATGGCTACACCTTC.

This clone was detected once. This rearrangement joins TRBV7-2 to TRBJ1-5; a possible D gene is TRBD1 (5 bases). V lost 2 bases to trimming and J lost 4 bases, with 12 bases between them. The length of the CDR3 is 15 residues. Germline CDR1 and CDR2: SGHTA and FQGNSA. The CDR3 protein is CASSLQDDRNQPQHF. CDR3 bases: TGTGCCAGCAGCTTACAGGACGACAGAAATCAGCCCCAGCATTTT.

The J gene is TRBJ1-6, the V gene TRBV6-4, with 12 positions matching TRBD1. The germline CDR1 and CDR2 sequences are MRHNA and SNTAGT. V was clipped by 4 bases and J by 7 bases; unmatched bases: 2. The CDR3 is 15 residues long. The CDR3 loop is CASSAGTGGNSPLHF. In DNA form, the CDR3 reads TGTGCCAGCAGTGCCGGGACAGGGGGCAATTCACCCCTCCACTTT.

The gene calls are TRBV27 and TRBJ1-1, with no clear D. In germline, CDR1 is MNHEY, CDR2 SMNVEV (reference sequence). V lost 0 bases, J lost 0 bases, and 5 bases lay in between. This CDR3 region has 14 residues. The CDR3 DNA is TGTGCCAGCAGTTTATCAGGCCTGAACACTGAAGCTTTCTTT. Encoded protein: CASSLSGLNTEAFF.

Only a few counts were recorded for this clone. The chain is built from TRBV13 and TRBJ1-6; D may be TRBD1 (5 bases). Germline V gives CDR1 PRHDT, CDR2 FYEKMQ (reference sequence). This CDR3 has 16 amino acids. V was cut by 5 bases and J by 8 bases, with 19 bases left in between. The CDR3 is CASSRPTPTGDSPLHF. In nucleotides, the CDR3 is TGTGCCAGCAGCCGCCCTACACCGACGGGGGATTCACCCCTCCACTTT.

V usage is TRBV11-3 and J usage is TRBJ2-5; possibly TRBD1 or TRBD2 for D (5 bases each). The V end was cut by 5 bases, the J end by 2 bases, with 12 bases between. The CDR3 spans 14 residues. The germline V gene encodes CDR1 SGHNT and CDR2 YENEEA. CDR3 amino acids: CASSVRDRQETQYF. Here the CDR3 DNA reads TGTGCCAGCAGCGTAAGGGACCGACAAGAGACCCAGTACTTC.

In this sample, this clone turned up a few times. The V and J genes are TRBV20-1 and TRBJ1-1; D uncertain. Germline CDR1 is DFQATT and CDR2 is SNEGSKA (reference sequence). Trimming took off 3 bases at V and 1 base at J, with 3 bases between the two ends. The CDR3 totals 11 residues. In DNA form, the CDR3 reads TGCAGTGCTAGTGGGAACACTGAAGCTTTCTTT. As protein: CSASGNTEAFF.

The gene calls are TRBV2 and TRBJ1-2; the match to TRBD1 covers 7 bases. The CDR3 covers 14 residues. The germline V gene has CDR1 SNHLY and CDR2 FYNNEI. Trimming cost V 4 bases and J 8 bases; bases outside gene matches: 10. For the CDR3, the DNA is TGTGCCAGCAGTGTACTGACAGGGATGAACGGCTACACCTTC. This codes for CASSVLTGMNGYTF.

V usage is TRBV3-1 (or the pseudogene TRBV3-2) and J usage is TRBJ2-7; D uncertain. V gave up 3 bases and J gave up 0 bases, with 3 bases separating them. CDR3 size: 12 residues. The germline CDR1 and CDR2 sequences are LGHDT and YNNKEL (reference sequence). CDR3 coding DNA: TGTGCCAGCAGCCAGGCCTCCTACGAGCAGTACTTC. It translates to CASSQASYEQYF.

Written as DNA, the CDR3 is TGTGCCAGCAGTGATGGGATCCTGAATCAGCCCCAGCATTTT. Its translation: CASSDGILNQPQHF. The V gene is TRBV2, the J gene TRBJ1-5; unclear D gene. V lost 3 bases to trimming and J lost 4 bases, with 10 bases between them. Germline assignment: CDR1 SNHLY and CDR2 FYNNEI. There are 14 residues in the CDR3.

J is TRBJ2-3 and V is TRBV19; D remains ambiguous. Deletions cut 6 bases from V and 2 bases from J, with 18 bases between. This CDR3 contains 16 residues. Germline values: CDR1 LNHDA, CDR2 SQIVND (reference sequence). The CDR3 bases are TGTGCCAGTAGCGGTGAGGTGGCTAGTAACACAGATACGCAGTATTTT. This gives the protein CASSGEVASNTDTQYF.

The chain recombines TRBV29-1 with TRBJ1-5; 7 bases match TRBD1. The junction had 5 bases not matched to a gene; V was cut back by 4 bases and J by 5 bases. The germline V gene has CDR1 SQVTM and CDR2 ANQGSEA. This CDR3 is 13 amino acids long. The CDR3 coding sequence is TGCAGCGTTGGACAGGGACGGGATCAGCCCCAGCATTTT. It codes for CSVGQGRDQPQHF. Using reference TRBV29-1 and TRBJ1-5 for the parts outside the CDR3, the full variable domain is SAVISQKPSRDICQRGTSLTIQCQVDSQVTMMFWYRQQPGQSLTLIATANQGSEATYESGFVIDKFPISRPNLTFSTLTVSNMSPEDSSIYLCSVGQGRDQPQHFGDGTRLSIL.

In nucleotides, the CDR3 is TGTGCCAGCAGCACAGGGGCCGTGAACACTGAAGCTTTCTTT. Translation: CASSTGAVNTEAFF. The chain is built from TRBV7-9 and TRBJ1-1; 7 positions match TRBD1. This CDR3 contains 14 residues. The junction had 3 bases not matched to a gene; V was cut back by 5 bases and J by 0 bases. The V gene's germline CDR1 is SEHNR and CDR2 FQNEAQ (reference sequence). The full variable domain, with the rest looked up from reference TRBV7-9 and TRBJ1-1, is DTGVSQNPRHKITKRGQNVTFRCDPISEHNRLYWYRQTLGQGPEFLTYFQNEAQLEKSRLLSDRFSAERPKGSFSTLEIQRTEQGDSAMYLCASSTGAVNTEAFFGQGTRLTVV.

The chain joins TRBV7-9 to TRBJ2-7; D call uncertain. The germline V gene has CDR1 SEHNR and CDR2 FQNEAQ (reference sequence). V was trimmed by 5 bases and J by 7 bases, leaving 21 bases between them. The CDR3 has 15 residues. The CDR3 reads CASSHTLTGGYEQYF. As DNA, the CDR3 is TGTGCCAGCAGCCACACTCTTACTGGCGGTTATGAGCAGTACTTC. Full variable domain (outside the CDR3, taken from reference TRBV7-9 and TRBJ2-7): DTGVSQNPRHKITKRGQNVTFRCDPISEHNRLYWYRQTLGQGPEFLTYFQNEAQLEKSRLLSDRFSAERPKGSFSTLEIQRTEQGDSAMYLCASSHTLTGGYEQYFGPGTRLTVT.

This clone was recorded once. The CDR3 DNA follows: TGTGCCAGCAGCCTAGGGCAGGACTCACCCCTCCACTTT. Its protein is CASSLGQDSPLHF. The gene calls are TRBV11-2 and TRBJ1-6, with D unclear. This CDR3 region has 13 residues. Trimming cost V 5 bases and J 10 bases, with 12 bases left between them. Looked up from germline, CDR1 is SGHAT and CDR2 is FQNNGV.

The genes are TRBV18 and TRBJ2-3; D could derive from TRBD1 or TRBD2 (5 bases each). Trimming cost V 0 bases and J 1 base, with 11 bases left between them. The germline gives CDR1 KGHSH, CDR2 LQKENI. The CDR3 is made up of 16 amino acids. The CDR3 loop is CASSPPLGVGTDTQYF. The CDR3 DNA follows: TGTGCCAGCTCACCACCGTTGGGGGTGGGCACAGATACGCAGTATTTT. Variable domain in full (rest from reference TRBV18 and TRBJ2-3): NAGVMQNPRHLVRRRGQEARLRCSPMKGHSHVYWYRQLPEEGLKFMVYLQKENIIDESGMPKERFSAEFPKEGPSILRIQQVVRGDSAAYFCASSPPLGVGTDTQYFGPGTRLTVL.